This paragraph reports one T cell receptor (beta chain). No antigen is known for it. The V end was cut by 6 bases, the J end by 5 bases, with 13 bases between. Germline CDR1 and CDR2: MNHNY and SVGAGI (reference sequence). There are 13 residues in the CDR3. Peripheral blood came from all dose cohorts at three timepoints. Generated by immunoSEQ multiplex PCR, the TCRdb table keeps only in-frame clones and is missing some. Seen here are 13,000 or so clones, about four fifths observed once, and the top ten hold roughly a fifth. This sample was included in a study of OX40 agonist ivuxolimab in advanced cancers. Study conclusions and caveats: At 0.1 to 3.0 mg/kg, clonal expansion of CD4+ and CD8+ blood T cells had occurred by week 6. The mean number of expanded clones was higher in CD8+ T cells than in CD4+.

V gene TRBV6-6 combines with J gene TRBJ1-1, with a weak D call TRBD1 (6 bases). Material: CD4+ or CD8+ T cells sorted from blood, obtained in a trial of the OX40 agonist ivuxolimab. This receptor was identified in an adult with an advanced solid tumor such as melanoma, head and neck, liver or kidney cancer. The CDR3 DNA is TGTGCCAGCAGGCCAGGGGCTCGGACTGAAGCTTTCTTT. Translation gives CASRPGARTEAFF.